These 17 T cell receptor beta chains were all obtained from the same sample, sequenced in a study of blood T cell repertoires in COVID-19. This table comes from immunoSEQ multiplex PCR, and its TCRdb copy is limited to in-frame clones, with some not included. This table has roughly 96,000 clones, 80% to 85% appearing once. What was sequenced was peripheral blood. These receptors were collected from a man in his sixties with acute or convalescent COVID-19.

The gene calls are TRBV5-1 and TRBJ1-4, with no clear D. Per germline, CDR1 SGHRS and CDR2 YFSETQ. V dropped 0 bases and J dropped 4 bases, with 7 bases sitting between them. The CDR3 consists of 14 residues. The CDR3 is CASSLAGSNEKLFF. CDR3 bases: TGCGCCAGCAGCTTGGCCGGGAGTAATGAAAAACTGTTTTTT. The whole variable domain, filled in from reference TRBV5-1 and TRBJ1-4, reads KAGVTQTPRYLIKTRGQQVTLSCSPISGHRSVSWYQQTPGQGLQFLFEYFSETQRNKGNFPGRFSGRQFSNSRSEMNVSTLELGDSALYLCASSLAGSNEKLFFGSGTQLSVL.

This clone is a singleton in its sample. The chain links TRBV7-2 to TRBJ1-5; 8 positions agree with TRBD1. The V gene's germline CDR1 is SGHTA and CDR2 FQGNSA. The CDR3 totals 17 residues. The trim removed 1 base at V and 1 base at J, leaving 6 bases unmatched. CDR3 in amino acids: CASSLGTGGISNQPQHF. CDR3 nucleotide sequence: TGTGCCAGCAGCTTAGGAACAGGGGGGATCAGCAATCAGCCCCAGCATTTT.

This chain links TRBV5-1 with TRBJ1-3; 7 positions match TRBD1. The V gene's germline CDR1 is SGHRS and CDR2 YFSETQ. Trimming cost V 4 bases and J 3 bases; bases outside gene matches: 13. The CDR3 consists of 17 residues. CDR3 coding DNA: TGCGCCAGCAGCCGAGGGACAGCAGGCAATTTTGGAAACACCATATATTTT. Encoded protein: CASSRGTAGNFGNTIYF.

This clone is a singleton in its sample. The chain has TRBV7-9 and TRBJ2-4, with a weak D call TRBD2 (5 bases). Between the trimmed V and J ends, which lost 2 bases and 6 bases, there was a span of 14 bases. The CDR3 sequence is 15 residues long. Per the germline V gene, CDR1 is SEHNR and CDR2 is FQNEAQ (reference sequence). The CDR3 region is CASSLSGNLGNIQYF. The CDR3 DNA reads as TGTGCCAGCAGCTTAAGCGGTAACCTGGGAAACATTCAGTACTTC. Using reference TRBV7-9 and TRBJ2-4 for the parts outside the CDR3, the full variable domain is DTGVSQNPRHKITKRGQNVTFRCDPISEHNRLYWYRQTLGQGPEFLTYFQNEAQLEKSRLLSDRFSAERPKGSFSTLEIQRTEQGDSAMYLCASSLSGNLGNIQYFGAGTRLSVL.

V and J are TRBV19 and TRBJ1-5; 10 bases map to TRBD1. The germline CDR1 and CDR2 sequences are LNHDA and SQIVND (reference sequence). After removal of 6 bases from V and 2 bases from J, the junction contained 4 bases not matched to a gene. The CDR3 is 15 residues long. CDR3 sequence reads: CASRRGTGGNQPQHF. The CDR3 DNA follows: TGTGCCAGTAGGAGAGGGACAGGGGGCAATCAGCCCCAGCATTTT.

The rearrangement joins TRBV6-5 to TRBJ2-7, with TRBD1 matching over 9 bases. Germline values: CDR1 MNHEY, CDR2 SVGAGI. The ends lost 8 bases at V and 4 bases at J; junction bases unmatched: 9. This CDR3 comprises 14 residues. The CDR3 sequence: CASPGTGKGYEQYF. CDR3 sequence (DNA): TGTGCCAGCCCGGGGACAGGGAAGGGGTACGAGCAGTACTTC.

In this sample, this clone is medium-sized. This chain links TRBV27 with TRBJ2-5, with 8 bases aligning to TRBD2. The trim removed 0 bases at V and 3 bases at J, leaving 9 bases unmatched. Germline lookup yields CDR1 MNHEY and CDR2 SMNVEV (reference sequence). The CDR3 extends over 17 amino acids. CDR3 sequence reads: CASSLSLTSGKKETQYF. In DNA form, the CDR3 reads TGTGCCAGCAGTTTATCGTTAACTAGCGGAAAGAAAGAGACCCAGTACTTC.

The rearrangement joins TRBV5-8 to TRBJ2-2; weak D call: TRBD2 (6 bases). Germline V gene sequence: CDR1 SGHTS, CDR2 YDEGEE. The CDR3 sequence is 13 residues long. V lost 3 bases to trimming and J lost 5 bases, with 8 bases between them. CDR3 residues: CASSSEGTGELFF. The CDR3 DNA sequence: TGTGCCAGCAGCTCGGAGGGGACCGGGGAGCTGTTTTTT. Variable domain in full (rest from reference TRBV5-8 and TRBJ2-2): EAGVTQSPTHLIKTRGQQATLRCSPISGHTSVYWYQQALGLGLQFLLWYDEGEERNRGNFPPRFSGRQFPNYSSELNVNALELEDSALYLCASSSEGTGELFFGEGSRLTVL.

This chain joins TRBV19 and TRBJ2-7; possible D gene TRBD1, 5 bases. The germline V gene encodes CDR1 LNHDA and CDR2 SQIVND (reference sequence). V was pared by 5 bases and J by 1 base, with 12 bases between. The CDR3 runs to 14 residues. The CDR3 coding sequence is TGTGCCAGTAGTCCACAGGTGTCTTCCTACGAGCAGTACTTC. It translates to CASSPQVSSYEQYF.

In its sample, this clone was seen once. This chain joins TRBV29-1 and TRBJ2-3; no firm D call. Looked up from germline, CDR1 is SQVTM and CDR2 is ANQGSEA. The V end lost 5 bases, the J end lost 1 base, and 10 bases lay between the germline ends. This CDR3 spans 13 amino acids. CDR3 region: CSVPAMGTDTQYF. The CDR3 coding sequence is TGCAGCGTTCCCGCTATGGGCACAGATACGCAGTATTTT.

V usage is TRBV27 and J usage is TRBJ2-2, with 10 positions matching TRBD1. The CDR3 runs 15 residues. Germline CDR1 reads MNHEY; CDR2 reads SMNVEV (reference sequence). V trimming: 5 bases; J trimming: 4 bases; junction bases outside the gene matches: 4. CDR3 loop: CASSPWTGGTGELFF. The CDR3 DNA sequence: TGTGCCAGCAGTCCTTGGACAGGGGGCACCGGGGAGCTGTTTTTT.

The CDR3 DNA follows: TGTGCCAGCAGGGGGACAAATCAGAACACTGAAGCTTTCTTT. It is translated as CASRGTNQNTEAFF. The V and J genes are TRBV2 and TRBJ1-1; D perhaps matches TRBD1 (6 bases). Germline CDR1 SNHLY, CDR2 FYNNEI. Trimming removed 6 bases at V and 1 base at J, with 12 bases between. This CDR3 has 14 amino acids.

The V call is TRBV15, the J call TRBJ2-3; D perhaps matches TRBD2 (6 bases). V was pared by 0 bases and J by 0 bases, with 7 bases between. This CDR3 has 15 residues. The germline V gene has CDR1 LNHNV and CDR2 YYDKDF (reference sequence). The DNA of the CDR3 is TGTGCCACCAGCAGAGAGCGGGGCAGCACAGATACGCAGTATTTT. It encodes CATSRERGSTDTQYF.

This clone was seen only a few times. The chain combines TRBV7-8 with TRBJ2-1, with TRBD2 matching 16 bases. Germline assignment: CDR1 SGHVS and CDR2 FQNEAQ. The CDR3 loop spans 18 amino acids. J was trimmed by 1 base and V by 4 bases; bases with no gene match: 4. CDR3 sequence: CASSSGTSGGASYNEQFF. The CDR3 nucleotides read TGTGCCAGCAGCTCCGGGACTAGCGGGGGGGCATCCTACAATGAGCAGTTCTTC.

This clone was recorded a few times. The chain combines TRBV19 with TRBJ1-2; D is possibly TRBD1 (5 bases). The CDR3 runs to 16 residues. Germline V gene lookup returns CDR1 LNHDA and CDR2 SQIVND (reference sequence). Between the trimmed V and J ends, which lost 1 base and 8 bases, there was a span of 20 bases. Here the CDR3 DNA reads TGTGCCAGTAGTATAGGAAGCGGGACGGACCTCCGCGGCTACACCTTC. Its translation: CASSIGSGTDLRGYTF.

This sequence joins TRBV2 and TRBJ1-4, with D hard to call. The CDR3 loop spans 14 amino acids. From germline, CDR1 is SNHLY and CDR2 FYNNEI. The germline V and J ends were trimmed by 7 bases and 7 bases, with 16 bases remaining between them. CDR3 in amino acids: CASIGGLMGEKLFF. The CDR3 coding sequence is TGTGCCAGCATAGGTGGGCTCATGGGTGAAAAACTGTTTTTT.

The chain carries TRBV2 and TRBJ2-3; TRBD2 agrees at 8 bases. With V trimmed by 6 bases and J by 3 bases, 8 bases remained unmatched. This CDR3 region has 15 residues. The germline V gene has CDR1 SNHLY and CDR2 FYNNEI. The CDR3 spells CASRGWREVTDTQYF. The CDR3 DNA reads TGTGCCAGCAGGGGATGGCGGGAGGTAACAGATACGCAGTATTTT.